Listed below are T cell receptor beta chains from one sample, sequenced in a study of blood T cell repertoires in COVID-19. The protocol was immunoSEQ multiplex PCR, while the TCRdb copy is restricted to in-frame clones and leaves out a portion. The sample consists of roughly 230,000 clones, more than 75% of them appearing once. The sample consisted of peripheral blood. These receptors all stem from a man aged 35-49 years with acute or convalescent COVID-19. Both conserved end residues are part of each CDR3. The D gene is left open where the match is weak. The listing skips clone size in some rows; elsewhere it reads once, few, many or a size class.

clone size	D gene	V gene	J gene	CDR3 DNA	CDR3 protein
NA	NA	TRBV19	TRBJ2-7	TGTGCCAGTAGTATAGTAAACAGGGCGAACGAGCAGTACTTC	CASSIVNRANEQYF
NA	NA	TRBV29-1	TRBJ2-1	TGCAGCACTGGGGGCGAATCCTACAATGAGCAGTTCTTC	CSTGGESYNEQFF
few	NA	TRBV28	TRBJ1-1	TGTGCCAGCAGTTTCGGGGGGTTGGCCACTGAAGCTTTCTTT	CASSFGGLATEAFF
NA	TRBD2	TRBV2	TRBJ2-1	TGTGCCAGCAGAAGGGGAGGGCGGGGGGTATACAATGAGCAGTTCTTC	CASRRGGRGVYNEQFF
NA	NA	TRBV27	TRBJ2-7	TGTGCCAGCAGCACGACAGGCCACGAGCAGTACTTC	CASSTTGHEQYF
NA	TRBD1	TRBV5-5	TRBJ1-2	TGTGCCAGCAGCTTGGACAGGGGGTTTTTTCCGGGGAGGCGGTATGGCTACACCTTC	CASSLDRGFFPGRRYGYTF
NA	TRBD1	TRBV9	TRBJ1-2	TGTGCCAGCAATCCAGGGGGCGCCGGCTATGGCTACACCTTC	CASNPGGAGYGYTF
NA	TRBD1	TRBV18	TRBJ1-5	TGTGCCAGCTCACCTGGACAGGGAGTTCTGAGCAATCAGCCCCAGCATTTT	CASSPGQGVLSNQPQHF
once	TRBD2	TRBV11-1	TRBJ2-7	TGTGCCAGCAGCGTAGTGAGCGGGAGCTCCTACGAGCAGTACTTC	CASSVVSGSSYEQYF
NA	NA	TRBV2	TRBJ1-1	TGTGCCAGCAGTGAGACTCGAGGTGCTGAAGCTTTCTTT	CASSETRGAEAFF
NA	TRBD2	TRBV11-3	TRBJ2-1	TGTGCCAGCAGCTTAGTATCGGGGGGGCCGGGTGAGCAGTTCTTC	CASSLVSGGPGEQFF
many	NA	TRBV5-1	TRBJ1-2	TGCGCCAGCAGCTTAATGAACGGACAACATGGCTACACCTTC	CASSLMNGQHGYTF
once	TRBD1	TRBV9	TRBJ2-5	TGTGCCAGCAGCGAACGGGACAGGCACCATCAAGAGACCCAGTACTTC	CASSERDRHHQETQYF
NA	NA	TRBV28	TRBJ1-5	TGTGCCAGCAGTTTTTTATCCAATTGGGCTCAGCCCCAGCATTTT	CASSFLSNWAQPQHF
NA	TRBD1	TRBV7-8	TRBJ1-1	TGTGCCAGCAGCCAGAGATGGGACAGGAACACTGAAGCTTTCTTT	CASSQRWDRNTEAFF
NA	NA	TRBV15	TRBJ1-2	TGTGCCACCAGCAGAGGGGCGGGGGAGCAGGGCTACACCTTC	CATSRGAGEQGYTF
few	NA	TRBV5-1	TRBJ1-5	TGCGCCAGCAGCTCAGGGACTGGGGGTAGCAATCAGCCCCAGCATTTT	CASSSGTGGSNQPQHF
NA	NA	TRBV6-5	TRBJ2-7	TGTGCCAGCAGTTCAAACAGGGTAGGGTACGAGCAGTACTTC	CASSSNRVGYEQYF
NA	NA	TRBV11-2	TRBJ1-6	TGTGCCAGCAGCCCTAGGGGGAGTTCACCCCTCCACTTT	CASSPRGSSPLHF
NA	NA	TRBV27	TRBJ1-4	TGTGCCAGCAGGCCAGGGGCTAATGAAAAACTGTTTTTT	CASRPGANEKLFF
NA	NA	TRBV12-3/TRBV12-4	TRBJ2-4	TGTGCCAGCAGCGGACAGTTGAACATTCAGTACTTC	CASSGQLNIQYF
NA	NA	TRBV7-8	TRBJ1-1	TGTGCCAGCAGCTTAGGCGGCAGTATGAACACTGAAGCTTTCTTT	CASSLGGSMNTEAFF
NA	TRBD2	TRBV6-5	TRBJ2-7	TGTGCCAGCAGCGAGGCTAGCGGCTACGAGCAGTACTTC	CASSEASGYEQYF
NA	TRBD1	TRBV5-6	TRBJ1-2	TGTGCCAGCAGCTGGGACAGGGGCAACGGCTACACCTTC	CASSWDRGNGYTF
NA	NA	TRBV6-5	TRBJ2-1	TGTGCCAGCAGTTACTCGATAGGGTCGTGGGGAGGTGAGCAGTTCTTC	CASSYSIGSWGGEQFF
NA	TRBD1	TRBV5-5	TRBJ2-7	TGTGCCAGCAGCCCAGGACAGGTTTTTTTGGACGAGCAGTACTTC	CASSPGQVFLDEQYF